Listed here are 17 T cell receptor beta chains from one sample, sequenced in a study of technical replicates of blood from a handful of donors (dated by TCRdb to about 2017). The library was built by means of the immunoSEQ multiplex PCR assay. TCRdb limited this immuneACCESS table to in-frame rearrangements with V and J called. A share of clones is missing; checked studies link under half to unresolved V genes, and the rest is unexplained. The sample records 75,000 to 95,000 clones, 85% to 95% of which are singletons. The ten largest make up under 0.5% of the sample. Input material: T cells isolated from PBMCs. These receptors came from a human donor in good health.

This chain uses TRBV6-5 with TRBJ1-5; D not resolved. This CDR3 has 16 amino acids. The V gene lost 0 bases and the J gene lost 4 bases, with 13 bases spanning the gap. Germline assignment: CDR1 MNHEY and CDR2 SVGAGI. The CDR3 coding sequence is TGTGCCAGCAGTTACTCGGGCAGCCCCGCTAATCAGCCCCAGCATTTT. Protein product: CASSYSGSPANQPQHF.

The chain combines TRBV28 with TRBJ1-5; no clear D. Per the germline V gene, CDR1 is MDHEN and CDR2 is SYDVKM. The length of the CDR3 is 14 residues. V was cut by 7 bases and J by 7 bases, with 17 bases left in between. In nucleotides, the CDR3 is TGTGCCAGCAAGGCCCCCGCGGAGGGACAGCCCCAGCATTTT. This codes for CASKAPAEGQPQHF.

This rearrangement joins TRBV9 to TRBJ2-1; maybe TRBD2 (6 bases). The germline CDR1 and CDR2 sequences are SGDLS and YYNGEE. V lost 0 bases and J 2 bases, leaving 12 bases between the germline ends. The CDR3 is made up of 16 amino acids. DNA of the CDR3: TGTGCCAGCAGCGTAGGTGGGGGGAGCACCTACAATGAGCAGTTCTTC. Its translation: CASSVGGGSTYNEQFF.

This chain links TRBV2 with TRBJ1-2, with D unresolved. Germline values: CDR1 SNHLY, CDR2 FYNNEI. Between the trimmed V and J ends, which lost 5 bases and 5 bases, there was a span of 12 bases. The CDR3 covers 13 residues. The CDR3 DNA is TGTGCCAGCAGTAACCAGGATACTTATGGCTACACCTTC. Translation gives CASSNQDTYGYTF.

As for this clone: The CDR3 does not end in the conserved phenylalanine or tryptophan, so this is likely a read error. It is unclear where the CDR3 begins or ends on the DNA, so no DNA is shown, and the CDR3 is as TCRdb lists it. This chain connects TRBV19 to TRBJ1-5; TRBD1 was called by the table and not checked on the DNA. The V gene's germline CDR1 is LNHDA and CDR2 SQIVND (reference sequence). The CDR3 is made up of 11 amino acids, end residues included. The CDR3: CASRKTGAVSY.

The chain uses TRBV27 and TRBJ2-7; the match to TRBD2 covers 8 bases. V trimming: 8 bases; J trimming: 3 bases; junction bases outside the gene matches: 6. The CDR3 is 13 residues long. CDR1 and CDR2 (germline): MNHEY, SMNVEV (reference sequence). The CDR3 loop reads CASGGAGGYEQYF. The CDR3 DNA is TGTGCCAGCGGGGGGGCGGGAGGCTACGAGCAGTACTTC.

The chain is built from TRBV7-2 and TRBJ2-7, with 9 bases lining up with TRBD2. This CDR3 is 14 amino acids long. Germline CDR1 reads SGHTA; CDR2 reads FQGNSA. Unmatched junction bases numbered 3, after V lost 5 bases and J lost 1 base. The CDR3 nucleotides read TGTGCCAGCAGCGGTGGACTAGCGTCCTACGAGCAGTACTTC. Amino acid sequence: CASSGGLASYEQYF.

V and J are TRBV19 and TRBJ2-1; no reliable D call. CDR1 is LNHDA, CDR2 SQIVND, per germline (reference sequence). The germline V and J ends were trimmed by 7 bases and 0 bases, with 7 bases remaining between them. CDR3 size: 13 residues. This CDR3 is CASKSSSYNEQFF. CDR3 bases: TGTGCCAGTAAGTCGAGCTCCTACAATGAGCAGTTCTTC.

As DNA, the CDR3 is TGTGCCAGCAGATGGGGACAGGGAGTGGCTGATACGCAGTATTTT. Its protein product is CASRWGQGVADTQYF. The chain is built from TRBV28 and TRBJ2-3; 9 bases are a match to TRBD1. CDR1 and CDR2 from the germline V gene are MDHEN and SYDVKM. This CDR3 has 15 residues. With V trimmed by 6 bases and J by 6 bases, 10 bases remained unmatched.

This clone has only one observation. The chain has TRBV6-1 and TRBJ2-7; 7 bases fit TRBD1. After removal of 6 bases from V and 2 bases from J, the junction contained 7 bases not matched to a gene. CDR1 and CDR2 (germline): MNHNS, SASEGT. The CDR3 length is 14 residues. The DNA of the CDR3 is TGTGCCAGCAGCAGGGACAGCCGCCCCTACGAGCAGTACTTC. As protein: CASSRDSRPYEQYF.

This clone is a singleton in its sample. V is TRBV27 and J is TRBJ1-2; 8 bases align to TRBD1. J was trimmed by 6 bases and V by 3 bases; bases with no gene match: 15. In germline, CDR1 is MNHEY, CDR2 SMNVEV (reference sequence). The CDR3 is 17 amino acids. CDR3 region: CASSFRGLSELGDGYTF. In nucleotides, the CDR3 is TGTGCCAGCAGTTTCAGGGGGCTGTCTGAGCTGGGAGATGGCTACACCTTC.

This chain connects TRBV4-2 to TRBJ1-1, with D maybe TRBD1 (5 bases). Germline lookup yields CDR1 LGHNA and CDR2 YNFKEQ. V was pared by 2 bases and J by 2 bases, with 18 bases between. The CDR3 extends over 17 amino acids. The CDR3 DNA sequence: TGTGCCAGCAGCCAAATTTCGGACATCCATCAAAACACTGAAGCTTTCTTT. This translates into CASSQISDIHQNTEAFF.

This chain links TRBV5-1 with TRBJ1-2; no firm D call. Germline values: CDR1 SGHRS, CDR2 YFSETQ. The V end was cut by 8 bases, the J end by 3 bases, with 14 bases between. This CDR3 comprises 13 residues. CDR3 loop: CASRAAQDYGYTF. In DNA, the CDR3 is TGCGCCAGTAGAGCAGCCCAGGACTATGGCTACACCTTC.

The chain links TRBV6-5 to TRBJ1-4; no firm D call. CDR3 length: 15 amino acids. V lost 2 bases, J lost 3 bases, and 10 bases lay in between. Germline loops: CDR1 MNHEY, CDR2 SVGAGI. In DNA form, the CDR3 reads TGTGCCAGCAGTTACGATCGAGGGCCTAATGAAAAACTGTTTTTT. Protein product: CASSYDRGPNEKLFF.

The chain employs TRBV9 and TRBJ2-7, with TRBD2 matching 10 bases. CDR3 length: 16 amino acids. After removal of 0 bases from V and 0 bases from J, the junction contained 3 bases not matched to a gene. Germline V gives CDR1 SGDLS, CDR2 YYNGEE. CDR3 sequence (DNA): TGTGCCAGCAGCGTAGCCCCTAGCGGGAGCTCCTACGAGCAGTACTTC. Protein: CASSVAPSGSSYEQYF.

V usage is TRBV7-3 and J usage is TRBJ2-1; TRBD2 aligns across 10 bases. This CDR3 region has 17 residues. Trimming took 2 bases from V and 0 from J; bases not matched to a gene: 4. The germline V gene has CDR1 SGHTA and CDR2 FQGTGA. Written as DNA, the CDR3 is TGTGCCAGCAGCTTACTAGCTAGCGGGAGCTCCTACAATGAGCAGTTCTTC. This sequence encodes CASSLLASGSSYNEQFF.

J is TRBJ2-7 and V is TRBV6-6, with 7 bases that match TRBD1. J gave up 0 bases and V 5 bases, and 7 bases lay outside the gene matches. Per the germline V gene, CDR1 is MNHNY and CDR2 is SVGAGI (reference sequence). The CDR3 has 15 residues. The CDR3 nucleotides read TGTGCCAGCAGTAAAGGGACAGCCGACTCCTACGAGCAGTACTTC. Translated: CASSKGTADSYEQYF.